This T cell receptor beta chain was recovered during a study of CD8 T cells in ankylosing spondylitis. This clonotype was counted at least ten times. Its antigen is not known. Study conclusions and caveats: Blood from ankylosing spondylitis patients appeared to carry a characteristic roughly eight-variant TCR beta motif. Previous work reported some of these motif variants in the synovial fluid and blood of reactive arthritis.

The length of the CDR3 is 14 residues. CDR1 and CDR2 (germline): SGHRS, YFSETQ. Between the trimmed V and J ends, which lost 4 bases and 4 bases, there was a span of 12 bases. Construction of TCR beta libraries was performed using quantitative 5'-RACE with molecular barcodes. TCRdb recomputed calls from the 5' RACE reads with MiXCR, one row per CDR3 protein. The profile shows some 800,000 distinct CDR3 sequences, around 11% of them singletons. The chain uses TRBV5-1 and TRBJ1-3; D is unclear. This sequence was found in a male donor with ankylosing spondylitis. Sequencing was performed on blood, either unsorted or a sorted T cell fraction (not recorded which). The CDR3 sequence is CASSPGVGGNTIYF. The CDR3 DNA reads TGCGCCAGCAGCCCTGGAGTTGGAGGAAACACCATATATTTT.